Listed below are T cell receptor beta chains from one sample, sequenced in a study of human T cells and chemical hapten exposure. Each CDR3 protein gets one entry after TCRdb re-called the RACE reads with MiXCR. The data hold 75,000 to 95,000 distinct CDR3 sequences, with approximately 12% observed a single time. The sequences come from whole blood, collected in connection with sensitization to the hapten diphenylcyclopropenone (DPC). Receptors were obtained from a woman aged 55-70 years with alopecia areata. Some clones in this sample may be carry-over from other donors' samples. The CDR3 runs from the conserved cysteine through the conserved F or W. The D gene is left open where the match is weak. Clone size, where shown, is once, few, many, or a class for clones that have expanded.

CDR3aa,CDR3nt,d_gene,j_gene,v_gene,abundance
CASTRWRSNQPQHF,TGTGCCAGCACCCGGTGGAGGAGCAATCAGCCCCAGCATTTT,-,TRBJ1-5,TRBV5-6,many
CASSQGGGEQYF,TGTGCCAGCAGCCAAGGGGGCGGCGAGCAGTACTTC,-,TRBJ2-7,TRBV3-1,many
CAISGQGEGYEQYF,TGTGCCATCAGTGGACAGGGAGAGGGGTACGAGCAGTACTTC,TRBD1,TRBJ2-7,TRBV10-3,-
CSVDHNQNTEAFF,TGCAGCGTTGATCATAACCAGAACACTGAAGCTTTCTTT,-,TRBJ1-1,TRBV29-1,many
CASGSSEQFF,TGTGCCAGCGGGAGCAGTGAGCAGTTCTTC,-,TRBJ2-1,TRBV2,-
CASSLVLDNEQFF,TGCGCCAGCAGCTTGGTTCTGGACAATGAGCAGTTCTTC,-,TRBJ2-1,TRBV5-1,-
CASSQMDREAEAFF,TGTGCCAGCAGCCAAATGGACAGGGAGGCTGAAGCTTTCTTT,TRBD1,TRBJ1-1,TRBV3-1,few
CASSQNRGRNEAFF,TGTGCCAGCAGCCAGAACAGGGGGCGAAATGAAGCTTTCTTT,TRBD1,TRBJ1-1,TRBV7-2,-
CASSSDRWRGDTEAFF,TGTGCCAGCAGCTCCGACAGGTGGCGAGGGGACACTGAAGCTTTCTTT,-,TRBJ1-1,TRBV5-4,many
CASSYGWTGRNTEAFF,TGTGCCAGCAGTTACGGATGGACAGGCAGGAACACTGAAGCTTTCTTT,TRBD1,TRBJ1-1,TRBV6-5,few
CASTTEDGTEAFF,TGTGCCAGCACAACCGAGGACGGAACTGAAGCTTTCTTT,-,TRBJ1-1,TRBV2,-
CASSLERAGGAKNIQYF,TGTGCCAGCAGCCTTGAGAGGGCAGGGGGAGCCAAAAACATTCAGTACTTC,TRBD1,TRBJ2-4,TRBV7-8,few
CASSDFRMGTSGGSTDTQYF,TGCGCCAGCAGTGATTTCAGAATGGGGACTAGCGGGGGGTCCACAGATACGCAGTATTTT,TRBD2,TRBJ2-3,TRBV10-2,many
CASRQGSGELFF,TGCGCCAGCAGGCAGGGTTCCGGGGAGCTGTTTTTT,-,TRBJ2-2,TRBV5-1,many